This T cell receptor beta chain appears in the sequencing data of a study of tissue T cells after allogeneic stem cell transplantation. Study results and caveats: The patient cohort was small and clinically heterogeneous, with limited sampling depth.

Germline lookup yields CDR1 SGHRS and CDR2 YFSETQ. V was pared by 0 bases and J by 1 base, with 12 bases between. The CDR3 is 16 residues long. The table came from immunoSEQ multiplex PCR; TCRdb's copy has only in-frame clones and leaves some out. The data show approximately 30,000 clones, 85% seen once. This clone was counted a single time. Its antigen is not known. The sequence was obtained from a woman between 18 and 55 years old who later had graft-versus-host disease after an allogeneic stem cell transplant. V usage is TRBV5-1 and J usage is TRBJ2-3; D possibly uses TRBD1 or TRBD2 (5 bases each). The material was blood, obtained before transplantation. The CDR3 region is CASSLAVGRGTDTQYF. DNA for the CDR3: TGCGCCAGCAGCTTGGCCGTGGGGCGGGGCACAGATACGCAGTATTTT.